What follows describes a single TCR beta chain. The sample is drawn from a study of blood T cell repertoires in COVID-19. Study summary: Some COVID-19 samples were acute and others convalescent; all came from the United States, Italy and Spain. In each case, the material was cDNA or gDNA derived from T cells, B-cell-depleted T cells, or PBMCs.

Original processing methods: Nucleated cell counts were estimated from reference gene primer amplification. Clones were sequenced by immunoSEQ multiplex PCR, and TCRdb holds only the in-frame ones, with some missing. V and J calls plus clone size are reproduced from that table; the DNA served to infer D and trimming. The sample shows approximately 150,000 clones, around 90% of them seen only once. V was trimmed by 4 bases and J by 2 bases, leaving 15 bases between them. The CDR3 spans 16 residues. The V gene's germline CDR1 is SGDLS and CDR2 YYNGEE. The chain has TRBV9 and TRBJ1-4; D is possibly TRBD1 (6 bases). The clonotype originates from a human donor in a cohort sampled during active COVID-19. Sequenced sample: peripheral blood. The DNA for the CDR3 is TGTGCCAGCAGCACACAGGGCTCTGGGACTAATGAAAAACTGTTTTTT. It is translated as CASSTQGSGTNEKLFF.